Listed below are T cell receptor beta chains from one sample, sequenced in a study of blood T cell repertoires in COVID-19. TCRdb's copy holds only in-frame clones and misses some; the assay was immunoSEQ multiplex PCR. The sample consists of just over 300,000 clones, under 90% of them appearing once. The sequencing input was PBMCs or T cells enriched from blood (not recorded which). Receptors originate from a man younger than 45 who had recovered from COVID-19. CDR3s include the opening cysteine and the closing phenylalanine or tryptophan. D genes are given only for firm matches. The listing skips clone size in some rows; elsewhere it reads once, few, many or a size class.

j_call: TRBJ2-3
clone_size: -
d_call: -
v_call: TRBV6-4
cdr3_aa: CASSALGVPTDTQYF
cdr3_nt: TGTGCCAGCAGCGCGCTCGGGGTGCCCACAGATACGCAGTATTTT

j_call: TRBJ1-1
clone_size: -
d_call: TRBD1
v_call: TRBV18
cdr3_aa: CASSPRGASGTGKNTEAFF
cdr3_nt: TGTGCCAGCTCACCACGAGGGGCGTCCGGGACAGGGAAGAACACTGAAGCTTTCTTT

j_call: TRBJ1-4
clone_size: once
d_call: -
v_call: TRBV7-9
cdr3_aa: CASSLARQEPNEKLFF
cdr3_nt: TGTGCCAGCAGCTTAGCCAGACAGGAACCTAATGAAAAACTGTTTTTT

j_call: TRBJ1-2
clone_size: -
d_call: -
v_call: TRBV19
cdr3_aa: CASRHSGQNYGYTF
cdr3_nt: TGTGCCAGTAGGCACTCCGGACAGAACTATGGCTACACCTTC

j_call: TRBJ2-3
clone_size: -
d_call: -
v_call: TRBV18
cdr3_aa: CASSRARGEDTQYF
cdr3_nt: TGTGCCAGCTCACGAGCTCGGGGTGAGGATACGCAGTATTTT

j_call: TRBJ2-5
clone_size: -
d_call: TRBD1
v_call: TRBV3-1/TRBV3-2
cdr3_aa: CASSQPGGFLVVETQYF
cdr3_nt: TGTGCCAGCAGCCAACCAGGGGGCTTTTTAGTTGTAGAGACCCAGTACTTC

j_call: TRBJ1-2
clone_size: -
d_call: TRBD1
v_call: TRBV19
cdr3_aa: CASIDFQGDDGYTF
cdr3_nt: TGTGCCAGTATCGACTTCCAGGGGGACGATGGCTACACCTTC

j_call: TRBJ2-5
clone_size: -
d_call: TRBD1
v_call: TRBV29-1
cdr3_aa: CSVAPGQGEGETQYF
cdr3_nt: TGCAGCGTTGCACCGGGACAGGGGGAGGGGGAGACCCAGTACTTC

j_call: TRBJ1-1
clone_size: -
d_call: -
v_call: TRBV5-1
cdr3_aa: CASSLVMGGTEAFF
cdr3_nt: TGCGCCAGCAGCTTGGTGATGGGGGGCACTGAAGCTTTCTTT

j_call: TRBJ1-2
clone_size: -
d_call: -
v_call: TRBV5-4
cdr3_aa: CASRQSPGAGDYGYTF
cdr3_nt: TGTGCCAGCAGACAATCGCCAGGGGCAGGCGACTATGGCTACACCTTC

j_call: TRBJ2-3
clone_size: -
d_call: TRBD1
v_call: TRBV15
cdr3_aa: CATSTGTGADTDTQYF
cdr3_nt: TGTGCCACCAGCACAGGAACAGGGGCGGACACAGATACGCAGTATTTT

j_call: TRBJ2-7
clone_size: -
d_call: TRBD2
v_call: TRBV24-1
cdr3_aa: CATPGRAGTSGSPAYEQYF
cdr3_nt: TGTGCCACACCTGGACGGGCAGGGACTAGCGGGAGCCCTGCCTACGAGCAGTACTTC

j_call: TRBJ1-1
clone_size: -
d_call: -
v_call: TRBV6-5
cdr3_aa: CASSYGGGVANTEAFF
cdr3_nt: TGTGCCAGCAGTTATGGTGGGGGGGTTGCTAACACTGAAGCTTTCTTT

j_call: TRBJ2-1
clone_size: -
d_call: -
v_call: TRBV4-2
cdr3_aa: CASSQYSYNEQFF
cdr3_nt: TGTGCCAGCAGCCAATATTCTTACAATGAGCAGTTCTTC

j_call: TRBJ2-7
clone_size: few
d_call: TRBD1
v_call: TRBV6-5
cdr3_aa: CATQGVDEQYF
cdr3_nt: TGTGCCACCCAGGGGGTTGACGAGCAGTACTTC

j_call: TRBJ1-1
clone_size: -
d_call: TRBD1
v_call: TRBV29-1
cdr3_aa: CSAWGTGGSKAFF
cdr3_nt: TGCAGCGCCTGGGGGACAGGGGGCTCTAAAGCTTTCTTT

j_call: TRBJ2-2
clone_size: -
d_call: -
v_call: TRBV11-1
cdr3_aa: CASSFTANTGELFF
cdr3_nt: TGTGCCAGCAGCTTTACAGCGAACACCGGGGAGCTGTTTTTT

j_call: TRBJ2-5
clone_size: -
d_call: -
v_call: TRBV3-1/TRBV3-2
cdr3_aa: CASRRVVAETQYF
cdr3_nt: TGTGCCAGCAGACGGGTCGTCGCGGAGACCCAGTACTTC

j_call: TRBJ1-1
clone_size: -
d_call: -
v_call: TRBV30
cdr3_aa: CAWTPGARNTEAFF
cdr3_nt: TGTGCCTGGACCCCAGGGGCCAGGAACACTGAAGCTTTCTTT

j_call: TRBJ2-5
clone_size: -
d_call: TRBD2
v_call: TRBV7-2
cdr3_aa: CASSLGLAGGRETQYF
cdr3_nt: TGTGCCAGCAGCTTAGGGCTAGCGGGAGGCAGAGAGACCCAGTACTTC

j_call: TRBJ1-1
clone_size: -
d_call: TRBD1
v_call: TRBV15
cdr3_aa: CATSRATGGGTEAFF
cdr3_nt: TGTGCCACCAGCAGAGCCACAGGGGGCGGGACTGAAGCTTTCTTT

j_call: TRBJ1-1
clone_size: -
d_call: -
v_call: TRBV3-1/TRBV3-2
cdr3_aa: CASSPRQSWDTEAFF
cdr3_nt: TGTGCCAGCAGCCCCCGACAGTCGTGGGACACTGAAGCTTTCTTT

j_call: TRBJ2-5
clone_size: -
d_call: TRBD2
v_call: TRBV6-5
cdr3_aa: CASRPGLAGGETQYF
cdr3_nt: TGTGCCAGCAGACCGGGACTAGCGGGAGGGGAGACCCAGTACTTC

j_call: TRBJ2-3
clone_size: -
d_call: TRBD2
v_call: TRBV7-6
cdr3_aa: CASSPGTSGRASLSTDTQYF
cdr3_nt: TGTGCCAGCAGCCCAGGGACTAGCGGGAGGGCATCCCTTAGCACAGATACGCAGTATTTT

j_call: TRBJ2-5
clone_size: -
d_call: TRBD2
v_call: TRBV5-1
cdr3_aa: CASSLSSGGQETQYF
cdr3_nt: TGCGCCAGCAGCTTGTCTAGCGGGGGGCAAGAGACCCAGTACTTC

j_call: TRBJ1-2
clone_size: -
d_call: TRBD1
v_call: TRBV9
cdr3_aa: CASSFQGANYGYTF
cdr3_nt: TGTGCCAGCAGCTTCCAGGGGGCGAACTATGGCTACACCTTC

j_call: TRBJ2-7
clone_size: -
d_call: -
v_call: TRBV11-3
cdr3_aa: CASSRRTSTSYEQYF
cdr3_nt: TGTGCCAGCAGCCGGCGGACTTCAACTTCCTACGAGCAGTACTTC

j_call: TRBJ2-5
clone_size: -
d_call: -
v_call: TRBV20-1
cdr3_aa: CSASHGSGGLQETQYF
cdr3_nt: TGCAGTGCTAGTCATGGGTCAGGGGGGCTGCAAGAGACCCAGTACTTC

j_call: TRBJ2-1
clone_size: -
d_call: -
v_call: TRBV7-8
cdr3_aa: CASSLSFEQFF
cdr3_nt: TGTGCCAGCAGCTTGAGCTTTGAGCAGTTCTTC

j_call: TRBJ2-7
clone_size: once
d_call: -
v_call: TRBV5-8
cdr3_aa: CASSLYSGSGSYEQYF
cdr3_nt: TGTGCCAGCAGCTTATATTCGGGGTCGGGGTCCTACGAGCAGTACTTC

j_call: TRBJ2-3
clone_size: -
d_call: -
v_call: TRBV4-1
cdr3_aa: CASRNPGSSTDTQYF
cdr3_nt: TGCGCCAGCAGGAATCCCGGGTCTAGCACAGATACGCAGTATTTT

j_call: TRBJ2-7
clone_size: -
d_call: -
v_call: TRBV7-9
cdr3_aa: CASSPPVTSEQYF
cdr3_nt: TGTGCCAGCAGCCCGCCAGTCACGTCCGAGCAGTACTTC

j_call: TRBJ2-5
clone_size: -
d_call: TRBD2
v_call: TRBV27
cdr3_aa: CASSLLRGGETQYF
cdr3_nt: TGTGCCAGCAGTCTCTTGCGGGGAGGGGAGACCCAGTACTTC

j_call: TRBJ2-7
clone_size: -
d_call: TRBD2
v_call: TRBV7-7
cdr3_aa: CASSSLAGDEQYF
cdr3_nt: TGTGCTAGCAGCTCACTAGCGGGAGACGAGCAGTACTTC

j_call: TRBJ1-5
clone_size: -
d_call: TRBD1
v_call: TRBV9
cdr3_aa: CASSVGGGDNQPQHF
cdr3_nt: TGTGCCAGCAGCGTAGGAGGGGGCGACAATCAGCCCCAGCATTTT

j_call: TRBJ1-3
clone_size: -
d_call: -
v_call: TRBV4-2
cdr3_aa: CASSSQGSGNTIYF
cdr3_nt: TGTGCCAGCAGCTCCCAGGGTTCTGGAAACACCATATATTTT

j_call: TRBJ2-3
clone_size: -
d_call: TRBD2
v_call: TRBV6-5
cdr3_aa: CASSRDYRTDTQYF
cdr3_nt: TGTGCCAGCAGTCGGGACTATCGCACAGATACGCAGTATTTT

j_call: TRBJ2-2
clone_size: -
d_call: -
v_call: TRBV24-1
cdr3_aa: CATSDPTGSSGELFF
cdr3_nt: TGTGCCACCAGTGATCCTACCGGGTCCTCCGGGGAGCTGTTTTTT

j_call: TRBJ2-5
clone_size: -
d_call: TRBD1
v_call: TRBV6-5
cdr3_aa: CASSYFGTGRQETQYF
cdr3_nt: TGTGCCAGCAGTTACTTCGGGACAGGACGACAAGAGACCCAGTACTTC

j_call: TRBJ1-2
clone_size: -
d_call: -
v_call: TRBV19
cdr3_aa: CASSIGGDYGYTF
cdr3_nt: TGTGCCAGTAGTATAGGGGGCGATTATGGCTACACCTTC

j_call: TRBJ2-4
clone_size: few
d_call: TRBD2
v_call: TRBV28
cdr3_aa: CASSYPRLAGGLGAKNIQYF
cdr3_nt: TGTGCCAGCAGTTACCCAAGACTAGCGGGGGGTCTTGGGGCCAAAAACATTCAGTACTTC

j_call: TRBJ2-7
clone_size: -
d_call: -
v_call: TRBV12-3/TRBV12-4
cdr3_aa: CASSWGGDYEQYF
cdr3_nt: TGTGCCAGCAGTTGGGGCGGAGACTACGAGCAGTACTTC

j_call: TRBJ2-3
clone_size: -
d_call: -
v_call: TRBV18
cdr3_aa: CASSLRQLSSTDTQYF
cdr3_nt: TGTGCCAGCTCACTCCGACAGCTATCTAGCACAGATACGCAGTATTTT

j_call: TRBJ1-2
clone_size: -
d_call: -
v_call: TRBV9
cdr3_aa: CASSVAGGANYGYTF
cdr3_nt: TGTGCCAGCAGCGTAGCGGGCGGGGCTAACTATGGCTACACCTTC

j_call: TRBJ1-5
clone_size: -
d_call: -
v_call: TRBV19
cdr3_aa: CASSIGQPQHF
cdr3_nt: TGTGCCAGTAGTATTGGCCAGCCCCAGCATTTT